This TCR beta chain was sequenced for a study of blood T cell repertoires in COVID-19. Study background: Sites across the United States, Italy and Spain contributed samples from acute and convalescent COVID-19. T cells, B-cell-depleted T cells, or PBMCs supplied cDNA or gDNA.

As originally analysed: Reference gene primers were amplified, and this amplification served to estimate nucleated cell counts. Clones were sequenced by immunoSEQ multiplex PCR, and TCRdb holds only the in-frame ones, with some missing. V and J calls and clone size are given by that table; D and trimming were obtained from the DNA. The repertoire holds 60,000 to 85,000 clones, with under 85% as singletons. The germline CDR1 and CDR2 sequences are MGHRA and YSYEKL. This CDR3 contains 14 residues. Losses at the gene ends were 8 bases for V and 1 base for J; bases not matched to a gene: 4. The sample taken for sequencing was peripheral blood. V gene TRBV4-1 combines with J gene TRBJ2-3; 9 positions match TRBD2. The clonotype comes from a man between 65 and 79 years old with acute or convalescent COVID-19. CDR3 nucleotide sequence: TGCGCCAGCGGCAAGCGGGAGGGCACAGATACGCAGTATTTT. Protein sequence: CASGKREGTDTQYF.